This TCR beta chain was sequenced during a study of blood T cell repertoires in COVID-19. Study-wide context: PBMCs, B-cell-depleted T cells, or T cells were the source of the cDNA or gDNA that made up the material.

Profiling relied on immunoSEQ multiplex PCR, and the TCRdb table lists in-frame clones only, not all of them. The sample carries roughly 130,000 clones, approximately 84% recorded once. The TCR comes from a woman in her forties or fifties with acute COVID-19. Sequenced: PBMCs or T cells enriched from blood (not recorded which).

CDR3 bases: TGTGCCAGCAGTGAATACGTCCCGGGACAGGGATCATTGATTAGAAACACCATATATTTT. Protein product: CASSEYVPGQGSLIRNTIYF. This chain joins TRBV2 and TRBJ1-3; TRBD1 matches 9 bases. The junction had 19 bases not matched to a gene; V was cut back by 2 bases and J by 5 bases. The CDR3 is made up of 20 amino acids. Germline CDR1 is SNHLY and CDR2 is FYNNEI.